The T cell receptor beta chain under discussion was sequenced for a study of early T cells in non-severe SARS-CoV-2 infection. MiXCR, run by TCRdb on the 5' RACE reads, gives a single entry per CDR3 protein. The sample includes some 45,000 distinct CDR3 sequences, 3% to 4% of them seen just once. The CDR3 runs 15 residues. Per germline, CDR1 MGHRA and CDR2 YSYEKL. V was pared by 0 bases and J by 6 bases, with 12 bases between. This clonotype was observed many times. Its antigen is currently unknown. Study-wide results and limits: Lookups in VDJdb leaned toward anti-spike CD8 responses and missed private and CD4 specificities.

The chain links TRBV4-1 to TRBJ2-1; D uncertain. The TCR sequence derives from an adult who was a healthcare worker with PCR-confirmed SARS-CoV-2 infection or an uninfected control (not recorded which). What was sequenced was whole blood. CDR3 protein: CASSQDGRASNEQFF. The CDR3 region has the DNA TGCGCCAGCAGCCAAGATGGAAGGGCCAGCAATGAGCAGTTCTTC.